The source of this T cell receptor beta chain is a study of regulatory T cells in long-lasting Graves disease. Regarding time point: newly diagnosed GD, antithyroid drugs for less than 3 months. RNA isolated from PBMCs was used to make the TCR library. Broader study findings: It was in persistent disease that TRBV28, TRBJ1-2 and TRBJ2-5 were favored.

Germline loops: CDR1 MDHEN, CDR2 SYDVKM. This CDR3 has 14 amino acids. Researchers made TCR beta libraries by using iRepertoire HTBI primers and running Arm-PCR on CDR3 regions. TCRdb fed the multiplex PCR reads into MiXCR, producing one record per CDR3 protein. The table records 200,000 to 250,000 distinct CDR3 sequences, around a fifth of them present only once. At least ten counts were recorded for this clonotype. Its antigen is not identified. One junction end disagrees with the germline gene, perhaps due to a read error. This same sample was also part of a study on T cells in Graves' hyperthyroidism and ophthalmopathy. That report adds: Stable disease denoted Graves' hyperthyroidism without ophthalmopathy progression within 18 months. In the first-round RT-PCR of the TCR CDR3, the HTBI primer set was used.

The chain couples TRBV28 to TRBJ1-6; 7 bases align to TRBD1. The origin of this receptor is a woman under 40 with Graves disease. The sequenced sample was peripheral blood mononuclear cells (PBMCs), obtained at new diagnosis, from a patient treated with antithyroid drugs. This chain's CDR3 is CTSRAGGNNSPLHF. The CDR3 region has the DNA TGTACCAGCAGAGCAGGGGGGAATAATTCACCCCTCCACTTT.